This record covers a single T cell receptor (beta chain). Original processing notes: Nucleated cell number was recorded as an estimate derived from reference gene primer amplification. Some clones are missing from TCRdb's copy, which holds only in-frame ones; the method was immunoSEQ multiplex PCR. V and J calls and clone size are copied from that table; D and trimming were computed from the DNA. Of more than 150,000 clones detected, approximately 81% appear once; the ten largest clones hold around 14%. These data belong to a study of blood T cell repertoires in COVID-19. Overall study: Italy, Spain and the United States were the sources of the convalescent and acute COVID-19 samples. In each case, the material was cDNA or gDNA derived from T cells, B-cell-depleted T cells, or PBMCs.

The sequencing sample was made of peripheral blood. This TCR came from a man between 18 and 29 years old with active or convalescent COVID-19.

CDR3 in amino acids: CASSPAGAGTDTQYF. The CDR3 DNA sequence: TGTGCCAGCAGTCCAGCGGGGGCCGGGACAGATACGCAGTATTTT. The V and J genes are TRBV5-5 and TRBJ2-3; 8 nucleotides line up with TRBD2. V dropped 5 bases and J dropped 3; count of bases not matched to a gene: 8. The CDR3 is 15 residues long. The germline CDR1 and CDR2 sequences are SGHKS and YYEKEE (reference sequence).